A selection of T cell receptor beta chains follows, all from one sample in a study of T cell repertoires in cytomegalovirus infection. No antigens are known for them. Using its own MiXCR run on the reads, TCRdb lists one record per CDR3 protein. The data hold some 920,000 distinct CDR3 sequences, with roughly 30% observed a single time. The sample here was cultured CD8+ T cells from PBMCs, taken from culture after CMV antigen stimulation. These receptors all stem from a human donor in good health (CMV status not recorded). Some clones in this sample may be carry-over from other donors' samples. Each CDR3 is given with its conserved first and last residue. D genes are given only for firm matches. Not every row has a clone size; where given, it reads once, few, many or a size class.

V	size	D	J	DNA	CDR3
TRBV19	few	TRBD1	TRBJ1-1	TGTGCCAGTAGTATAGGTGCAGGGGGGAACACTGAAGCTTTCTTT	CASSIGAGGNTEAFF
TRBV7-6	many	-	TRBJ2-1	TGTGCCAGCACCCCAGAGGCGGGGAGTGAATACAATGAGCAGTTCTTC	CASTPEAGSEYNEQFF
TRBV14	-	-	TRBJ1-1	TGTGCCAGCAGCCAAGAGGAGGGTTACGTTGGTCACGGCACTGAAGCTTTCTTT	CASSQEEGYVGHGTEAFF
TRBV5-1	few	TRBD1	TRBJ1-1	TGCGCCAGCAGCTTGACGGAGGGACAGGGGGGGACTGAAGCTTTCTTT	CASSLTEGQGGTEAFF
TRBV27	-	-	TRBJ2-3	TGTGCCAGCAGTTTAATTTTCGTTGGGCAGGGAAGCTCGAAGTGGGATACGCAGTATTTT	CASSLIFVGQGSSKWDTQYF
TRBV4-1	once	-	TRBJ2-4	TGCGCCAGCAGCCAAGAAGGCCGGCCTGTTGACATTCAGTACTTC	CASSQEGRPVDIQYF
TRBV9	-	-	TRBJ1-6	TGTGCCAGCAGTGAAGAACAGGGACACTATAATTCACCCTTCCACTTT	CASSEEQGHYNSPFHF
TRBV11-2	many	-	TRBJ2-3	TGTGCCAGCAGCTTAGACCCCTATCGGGGGAGCACAGATACGCAGTATTTT	CASSLDPYRGSTDTQYF
TRBV7-6	-	-	TRBJ2-1	TGTGCCAGCAACTCATTTACCTTTTCGGGGGAAAACAATGAGCAGTTCTTC	CASNSFTFSGENNEQFF
TRBV7-8	many	-	TRBJ2-2	TGTGCCAGCAGCCAGATCATGGGGGACTTGAACACCGGGGAGCTGTTTTTT	CASSQIMGDLNTGELFF
TRBV19	many	-	TRBJ1-1	TGTGCCAGTAGTAGCAGGGCTCGGAACACTGAAGCTTTCTTT	CASSSRARNTEAFF
TRBV25-1	few	-	TRBJ1-2	TGTGCCAGCAGGGAATCAGGATCCGACTATGGCTACACCTTC	CASRESGSDYGYTF
TRBV10-2	-	TRBD2	TRBJ2-5	TGCGCCAGCAGTGAAAGCGGGGGGGGGACCCAGTACTTC	CASSESGGGTQYF
TRBV7-6	-	-	TRBJ2-2	TGTGCCAGCAGCTTAAGCCCTCTCGGGACCCGGGAGCTGTTTTTT	CASSLSPLGTRELFF
TRBV13	-	TRBD1	TRBJ2-1	TGTGCCAGCAGAGACAGGGGATCGGGGCAGTTCTTC	CASRDRGSGQFF
TRBV7-6	-	-	TRBJ1-2	TGTGCCAGCAGCTACCCCTCAGGGATCGGCTACACCTTC	CASSYPSGIGYTF
TRBV6-1	few	-	TRBJ1-2	TGTGCCAGCAGCGAAGGGGGGGCTAGATTTGGCTACACCTTC	CASSEGGARFGYTF
TRBV19	-	-	TRBJ2-5	TGTGCCAGTAGCTCGCTGGGAGAATGGTACTTC	CASSSLGEWYF
TRBV7-2	many	-	TRBJ1-5	TGTGCCAGCAGCTTGAGTAGGGGCGGTAATCAGCCCCAGCATTTT	CASSLSRGGNQPQHF
TRBV7-6	many	TRBD2	TRBJ2-3	TGTGCCAGCAGCTCCCTCCTGATTAGCGGGGGAGATGAAGATACGCAGTATTTT	CASSSLLISGGDEDTQYF
TRBV11-3	few	-	TRBJ1-1	TGTGCCAGCAGCTTCGGGGGCCTCGGGGATGACACTGAAGCTTTCTTT	CASSFGGLGDDTEAFF
TRBV14	-	-	TRBJ2-1	TGTGCCAGCAGCCAAGGATATGGGGGCGAGCAGTTCTTC	CASSQGYGGEQFF
TRBV6-6	-	-	TRBJ2-5	TGTGCCAGCAGTTACCCGGGACACCCACCAGGGACCCAGTACTTC	CASSYPGHPPGTQYF
TRBV6-2/TRBV6-3	-	TRBD2	TRBJ2-2	TGTGCCAGCCCTCTAGCGGGGGGAACGAACACCGGGGAGCTGTTTTTT	CASPLAGGTNTGELFF
TRBV7-9	few	-	TRBJ1-1	TGTGCCAGCAACCGAGGAGGGACTGAAGCTTTCTTT	CASNRGGTEAFF
TRBV5-4	few	-	TRBJ1-1	TGTGCCAGCAGCTTGGGGGAATCGAACACTGAAGCTTTCTTT	CASSLGESNTEAFF
TRBV7-9	many	-	TRBJ2-1	TGTGCCAGCAGTAATGAGGGGCTAATGAATGAGCAGTTCTTC	CASSNEGLMNEQFF
TRBV6-6	few	TRBD1	TRBJ1-1	TGTGCCAGCAGTTTCGACCGGGACAGGGCTGAGTACACTGAAGCTTTCTTT	CASSFDRDRAEYTEAFF
TRBV6-5	-	TRBD1	TRBJ2-1	TGTGCCAGCAGGTTTGACAGGGGGCGTAATGAGCAGTTCTTC	CASRFDRGRNEQFF
TRBV6-6	-	-	TRBJ2-3	TGTGCCAGCAGTTACCCCAGGGCGGGTTCCTTCACAGATACGCAGTATTTT	CASSYPRAGSFTDTQYF
TRBV7-9	-	-	TRBJ1-1	TGTGCCAGCAGCTTAGTCGAGGGGAGAGTAACTGAAGCTTTCTTT	CASSLVEGRVTEAFF
TRBV7-6	-	TRBD1	TRBJ1-1	TGTGCCAGCAGCCCAAGGACAGGGCACACTGAAGCTTTCTTT	CASSPRTGHTEAFF
TRBV7-2	-	-	TRBJ1-2	TGTGCCAGCAGCTTTGGCAGGGGTTATGGCTACACCTTC	CASSFGRGYGYTF
TRBV7-9	few	TRBD1	TRBJ1-6	TGTGCCAGCAGCGACGACAGGGGAAATTCACCCCTCCACTTT	CASSDDRGNSPLHF
TRBV12-5	-	-	TRBJ1-2	TGTGCTAGTGGTTTGGACAGTCCTTTTAACTATGGCTACACCTTC	CASGLDSPFNYGYTF